This T cell receptor beta chain was sequenced in a study of T cell repertoires in cytomegalovirus infection. This clonotype was seen more than once but under ten times. The antigen remains unidentified. The CDR3 has 13 residues. Germline-derived CDR1 and CDR2 are SGHVS and FQNEAQ. The germline V and J ends were trimmed by 3 bases and 5 bases, with 10 bases remaining between them. In TCRdb, the reads were re-called with MiXCR into one record per CDR3 protein. The data show some 900,000 distinct CDR3 sequences, around a third seen once. The sample in question was cultured CD8+ T cells from PBMCs, obtained from culture after CMV antigen stimulation. This chain uses TRBV7-8 with TRBJ1-1; maybe TRBD1 (6 bases). The TCR sequence derives from a human donor in good health (CMV status not recorded). Some clones in this sample may be carry-over from other donors' samples. The CDR3, as DNA: TGTGCCAGCAGCTTCTACAGGGCGACTGAAGCTTTCTTT. Amino acids: CASSFYRATEAFF.